This T cell receptor beta chain is from a study of CD8 T cells in Susac syndrome. Random hexamers served to reverse transcribe roughly 0.45 to 1 ug RNA. Amplification of TCR beta CDR3 spanned 54 Vbeta and 13 Jbeta via immunoSEQ multiplex PCR. TCRdb recomputed calls from the immunoSEQ multiplex PCR reads with MiXCR, one row per CDR3 protein. The sample holds 150,000 to 200,000 distinct CDR3 sequences; approximately 94% are singletons and the top ten take around 0.093%. With 4 bases removed from V and 2 bases from J, the gap between germline ends came to 8 bases. CDR3 length equals 13 residues. The germline V gene encodes CDR1 SGHRS and CDR2 YFSETQ.

The clonotype originates from a human donor with multiple sclerosis. The chain has TRBV5-1 and TRBJ2-3; D not certain. The sequenced sample consisted of CD4+ T cells from PBMCs. The CDR3 spells CASSPDYTDTQYF. The DNA of the CDR3 is TGCGCCAGCAGCCCCGATTACACAGATACGCAGTATTTT.